These 20 T cell receptor beta chains came from one sample sequenced in a study of T-cell reconstitution after alpha-beta-depleted transplantation in children (dated by TCRdb to 2016 to 2017). This specimen's treatment or condition label, interpreted: allogeneic hematopoietic cell transplantation with graft depleted of TCRalphabeta T cells and CD19 B cells. Library preparation was by PCR. Data came from an Illumina HiSeq 2500. Molecular barcoding was employed in the preparation of TCR libraries, with unique molecular identifiers being used to normalize TCRbeta repertoire quantification. TCRdb trimmed the raw reads at Q25, called clones with MiXCR and kept productive beta chains. Identical CDR3 protein sequences are pooled into one entry, listed with their most common genes and DNA. The sample contains about 150,000 distinct CDR3 sequences, 7.5% to 9% of them found a single time. The ten largest clones represent roughly 18% of the sample.

This specimen consisted of PBMCs, mostly from graft donor cells, obtained 180 days after TCRalphabeta/CD19-depleted stem cell transplant. The receptors were gathered from a female patient aged 2-9 years who had a stem cell transplant for congenital amegakaryocytic thrombocytopenia, so the T cells may come from the graft donor.

In its sample, this clonotype was seen many times. The V and J genes are TRBV7-9 and TRBJ2-1, with 9 bases aligning to TRBD1. CDR1 and CDR2 from the germline V gene are SEHNR and FQNEAQ (reference sequence). The CDR3 length is 12 residues. With 5 bases clipped from V and 15 bases from J, the junction kept 8 bases outside the gene matches. In nucleotides, the CDR3 is TGTGCCAGCAGCCGTACAGGGGGCGGTTGGTTCTTC. It translates to CASSRTGGGWFF.

This clonotype was seen many times. The rearrangement links TRBV11-2 to TRBJ2-2; D possibly corresponds to TRBD1 (6 bases). This CDR3 contains 15 residues. V lost 0 bases and J 5 bases, leaving 10 bases between the germline ends. Per germline, CDR1 SGHAT and CDR2 FQNNGV. CDR3 coding DNA: TGTGCCAGCAGCTTAGAACAGGGATGGACCGGGGAGCTGTTTTTT. Translation: CASSLEQGWTGELFF.

V and J are TRBV12-3 or TRBV12-4 and TRBJ1-1; tentatively, D is TRBD1 (6 bases). Trimming removed 6 bases from V and 4 bases from J, with 18 bases in between. The CDR3 totals 15 residues. The CDR3 sequence: CASRPLQGGGTEAFF. CDR3 DNA sequence: TGTGCCAGCAGGCCGTTACAGGGCGGGGGCACTGAAGCTTTCTTT.

In its sample, this clonotype was seen many times. This rearrangement joins TRBV20-1 to TRBJ2-1, with D maybe TRBD2 (6 bases). Trimming left V 8 bases short and J 3 bases short, with 14 bases between. Germline V gene lookup returns CDR1 DFQATT and CDR2 SNEGSKA (reference sequence). The CDR3 is 13 amino acids. CDR3 sequence reads: CSSPGLFYNEQFF. CDR3 coding DNA: TGCAGTTCGCCGGGACTCTTCTACAATGAGCAGTTCTTC.

There are many counts of this clonotype. The chain is built from TRBV5-1 and TRBJ2-3; 8 bases fit TRBD2. Germline CDR1 is SGHRS and CDR2 is YFSETQ. After removal of 4 bases from V and 1 base from J, the junction contained 5 bases not matched to a gene. The CDR3 spans 15 residues. CDR3 sequence: CASSEAAGGTDTQYF. DNA for the CDR3: TGCGCCAGCAGCGAAGCAGCGGGGGGCACAGATACGCAGTATTTT.

This clonotype was observed a handful of times. This chain links TRBV7-2 with TRBJ2-3, with a weak D call TRBD1 (6 bases). The germline V and J ends were trimmed by 4 bases and 3 bases, with 20 bases remaining between them. Germline assignment: CDR1 SGHTA and CDR2 FQGNSA. The CDR3 covers 17 residues. The chain's CDR3 is CASSSPGHLFWTDTQYF. The CDR3 DNA sequence: TGTGCCAGCAGCTCGCCGGGACACCTGTTTTGGACAGATACGCAGTATTTT.

The chain employs TRBV4-1 and TRBJ2-2; no reliable D call. V lost 1 base and J 5 bases, leaving 5 bases between the germline ends. There are 13 residues in the CDR3. Germline-derived CDR1 and CDR2 are MGHRA and YSYEKL. The CDR3 sequence: CASSQVGTGELFF. CDR3 bases: TGCGCCAGCAGCCAAGTGGGTACCGGGGAGCTGTTTTTT.

The chain is built from TRBV5-1 and TRBJ1-2; D call uncertain. This CDR3 comprises 15 residues. Per germline, CDR1 SGHRS and CDR2 YFSETQ. The V end was cut by 1 base, the J end by 7 bases, with 17 bases between. DNA for the CDR3: TGCGCCAGCAGCTTGAGGGCAGTCTCCTATGGTGGCTACACCTTC. It encodes CASSLRAVSYGGYTF.

As concerns this clonotype: Being one base from a much bigger clone, this may be a read error. The chain is built from TRBV27 and TRBJ1-6, with D perhaps matching TRBD1 (6 bases). The CDR3 runs to 14 residues. The germline CDR1 and CDR2 sequences are MNHEY and SMNVEV (reference sequence). Between the trimmed V and J ends, which lost 6 bases and 5 bases, there was a span of 11 bases. This CDR3 is CASRHRVDNSPLHF. In DNA, the CDR3 is TGTGCCAGCAGGCACAGGGTGGATAATTCACCCCTCCACTTT.

This clonotype occurred many times. This chain uses TRBV6-1 with TRBJ2-6; the D is unclear. CDR3 length equals 14 residues. Looked up from germline, CDR1 is MNHNS and CDR2 is SASEGT. Trimming pared 3 bases from V and 0 bases from J, leaving 3 bases between. CDR3 region: CASSDGSGANVLTF. In DNA form, the CDR3 reads TGTGCCAGCAGTGACGGCTCTGGGGCCAACGTCCTGACTTTC.

This clonotype occurred many times. This chain uses TRBV7-9 with TRBJ2-1; D is uncertain. The germline V gene encodes CDR1 SEHNR and CDR2 FQNEAQ (reference sequence). The CDR3 is made up of 16 amino acids. V shed 2 bases and J shed 5 bases, with 16 bases lying between them. The CDR3 reads CASSLFRVPINNEQFF. The CDR3 coding sequence is TGTGCCAGCAGCTTATTCCGAGTTCCCATAAACAATGAGCAGTTCTTC.

This clonotype was counted between two and nine times. This chain links TRBV24-1 with TRBJ2-1; 7 bases match TRBD1. The CDR3 consists of 15 residues. Trimming removed 9 bases from V and 8 bases from J; junction bases left unmatched: 15. Germline assignment: CDR1 KGHDR and CDR2 SFDVKD. CDR3 region: CATGTGTADGDEQFF. The DNA for the CDR3 is TGTGCCACCGGAACGGGGACAGCCGATGGGGATGAGCAGTTCTTC.

This clonotype has a count of ten or more. The chain has TRBV11-2 and TRBJ2-7; D not resolved. The V end was cut by 1 base, the J end by 0 bases, with 7 bases between. Germline assignment: CDR1 SGHAT and CDR2 FQNNGV. This CDR3 spans 14 amino acids. CDR3 amino acids: CASSLVVSSYEQYF. The CDR3 DNA is TGTGCCAGCAGCTTAGTGGTCAGCTCCTACGAGCAGTACTTC.

This clonotype has ten or more counts. The V gene is TRBV6-5, the J gene TRBJ2-5; 9 bases are shared with TRBD2. J gave up 5 bases and V 2 bases, and 6 bases lay outside the gene matches. CDR1 is MNHEY and CDR2 is SVGAGI in the germline V gene. The CDR3 covers 15 residues. CDR3 in amino acids: CASSYGGRARETQYF. The DNA for the CDR3 is TGTGCCAGCAGTTACGGCGGGAGGGCCCGGGAGACCCAGTACTTC.

This clonotype was found many times. The chain recombines TRBV20-1 with TRBJ1-2, with TRBD1 matching over 10 bases. The germline gives CDR1 DFQATT, CDR2 SNEGSKA (reference sequence). The CDR3 has 15 amino acids. The trim removed 3 bases at V and 6 bases at J, leaving 10 bases unmatched. The CDR3 here is CSASGRGQGYDGYTF. Here the CDR3 DNA reads TGCAGTGCTAGTGGCCGGGGACAGGGGTATGATGGCTACACCTTC.

This clonotype was recorded many times. The J gene is TRBJ2-1, the V gene TRBV10-3, with 7 bases aligning to TRBD2. Looked up from germline, CDR1 is ENHRY and CDR2 is SYGVKD. With 6 bases clipped from V and 10 bases from J, the junction kept 9 bases outside the gene matches. The CDR3 contains 13 residues. CDR3: CAIRAGLVGEQFF. The CDR3 DNA follows: TGTGCCATCAGAGCCGGACTAGTCGGGGAGCAGTTCTTC.

This clonotype was observed a few times. The gene calls are TRBV28 and TRBJ2-1, with 16 bases identical to TRBD2. The CDR3 runs to 16 residues. Germline CDR1 MDHEN, CDR2 SYDVKM. The V segment lost 5 bases and the J segment 16 bases; nucleotides outside the gene matches: 14. This chain's CDR3 is CASSPDPGLAGGPTFF. The CDR3 coding sequence is TGTGCCAGCAGTCCGGATCCGGGACTAGCGGGAGGGCCTACTTTCTTC.

This clonotype came up a few times. This chain links TRBV4-2 with TRBJ2-3; 13 bases are shared with TRBD2. Germline loops: CDR1 LGHNA, CDR2 YNFKEQ. After removal of 4 bases from V and 1 base from J, the junction contained 2 bases not matched to a gene. The CDR3 is 16 amino acids. CDR3 coding DNA: TGTGCCAGCAGCCCCGGACTAGCGGGAGGCACAGATACGCAGTATTTT. It yields the protein CASSPGLAGGTDTQYF.

This clonotype was detected ten times or more. The rearrangement uses TRBV6-5 and TRBJ1-1; a weak D match, TRBD1 (5 bases). V was cut by 7 bases and J by 0 bases, with 9 bases left in between. The CDR3 has 13 residues. In germline, CDR1 is MNHEY, CDR2 SVGAGI. CDR3 nucleotide sequence: TGTGCCAGCACTTGGGGGATGAACACTGAAGCTTTCTTT. It yields the protein CASTWGMNTEAFF.

This clonotype was seen many times. The CDR3 loop is CSAPTFGGSETQYF. Written as DNA, the CDR3 is TGCAGTGCTCCCACGTTCGGGGGTTCGGAGACCCAGTACTTC. The rearrangement links TRBV20-1 to TRBJ2-5, with D possibly being TRBD2 (6 bases). Trimming stripped 5 bases from V and 5 bases from J, with 18 bases between. Germline-derived CDR1 and CDR2 are DFQATT and SNEGSKA (reference sequence). This CDR3 has 14 residues.